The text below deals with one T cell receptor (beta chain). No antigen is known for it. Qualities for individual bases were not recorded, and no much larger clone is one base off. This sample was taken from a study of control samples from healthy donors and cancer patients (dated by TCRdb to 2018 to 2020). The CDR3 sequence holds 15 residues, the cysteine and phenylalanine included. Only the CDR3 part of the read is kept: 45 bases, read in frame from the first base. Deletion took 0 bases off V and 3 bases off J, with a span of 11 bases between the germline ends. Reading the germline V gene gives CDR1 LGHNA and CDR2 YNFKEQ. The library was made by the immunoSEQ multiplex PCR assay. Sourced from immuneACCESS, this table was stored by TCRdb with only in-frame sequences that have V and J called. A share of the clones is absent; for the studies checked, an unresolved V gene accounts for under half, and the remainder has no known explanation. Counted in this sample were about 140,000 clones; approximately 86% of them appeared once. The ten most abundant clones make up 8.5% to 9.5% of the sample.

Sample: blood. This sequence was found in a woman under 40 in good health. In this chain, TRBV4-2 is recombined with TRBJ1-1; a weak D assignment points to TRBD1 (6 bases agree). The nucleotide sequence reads TGTGCCAGCAGCCAAGAAGGGAGGGGGGACACTGAAGCTTTCTTT. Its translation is CASSQEGRGDTEAFF.